This TCR beta chain was sequenced in a study of blood T cell repertoires in COVID-19. Study context: The analysed material was cDNA or gDNA that came from T cells, B-cell-depleted T cells, or PBMCs.

Assay: immunoSEQ multiplex PCR; the TCRdb copy retains only in-frame clones and omits some. In the table there are about 180,000 clones, over 75% of which are singletons. This CDR3 contains 15 residues. Trimming at V came to 6 bases and at J to 5 bases, leaving 12 bases not matched to a gene. Germline V gene lookup returns CDR1 MDHEN and CDR2 SYDVKM. The genes are TRBV28 and TRBJ2-7, with 8 bases fitting TRBD1. The sample comprised PBMCs or T cells enriched from blood (not recorded which). The sequence derives from a woman aged 18-30 years who had recovered from COVID-19. CDR3 amino acids: CASRQPQGAPHEQYF. CDR3 nucleotides: TGTGCCAGCAGACAGCCGCAGGGGGCACCCCACGAGCAGTACTTC.